The rows below give T cell receptor beta chains drawn from one sample of a study of long-term antiretroviral therapy in people with HIV. The repertoire was sequenced with immunoSEQ multiplex PCR; TCRdb's copy has only in-frame clones and lacks some. The data contain approximately 10,000 clones, around 84% of them seen just once; the ten biggest clones take up around 20%. The sample here was unsorted PBMCs, taken more than 7 years after starting antiretroviral therapy. Receptor source: a man between 50 and 59 years old with HIV. Each CDR3 is given without its conserved first and last residue. Each record gives: V gene, J gene, CDR3 protein.

V: TRBV7-9; J: TRBJ2-7; CDR3: ASSLSGTASYEQY
V: TRBV29-1; J: TRBJ1-2; CDR3: SVEDSQGYGYT
V: TRBV11-3; J: TRBJ2-2; CDR3: ASSLDPDGELF
V: TRBV19; J: TRBJ1-5; CDR3: ASSIGGASNQPQH
V: TRBV28; J: TRBJ1-5; CDR3: ASSLPVGDNQPQH
V: TRBV27; J: TRBJ2-7; CDR3: ASSPLNTGGAGVRTYEQY
V: TRBV7-9; J: TRBJ2-7; CDR3: ASSTDRGLYYEQY
V: TRBV14; J: TRBJ2-7; CDR3: ASSQEESYEQY
V: TRBV19; J: TRBJ2-1; CDR3: ASSIDVVNEQF
V: TRBV4-1; J: TRBJ2-2; CDR3: ASSQDSSAITGELF
V: TRBV11-2; J: TRBJ1-1; CDR3: ASSLSGATEAF
V: TRBV7-8; J: TRBJ2-1; CDR3: ASSLLFKENDEQF
V: TRBV2; J: TRBJ2-2; CDR3: ASSEGQDTGELF
V: TRBV4-1; J: TRBJ1-2; CDR3: ASSQDPTDNYGYT
V: TRBV4-1; J: TRBJ2-3; CDR3: ASSQAGGTDTQY
V: TRBV27; J: TRBJ1-2; CDR3: ASSLSGQGYGYT
V: TRBV9; J: TRBJ2-3; CDR3: ASSGGGAGGPETQY
V: TRBV6-5; J: TRBJ1-1; CDR3: ASSYQGLQLNTEAF
V: TRBV7-3; J: TRBJ1-2; CDR3: ASSLTGQGPDGYT
V: TRBV10-3; J: TRBJ1-1; CDR3: AITGGNTEAF
V: TRBV13; J: TRBJ2-4; CDR3: ASSFGALGDIQY
V: TRBV19; J: TRBJ1-1; CDR3: ASSVTGENTEAF
V: TRBV5-6; J: TRBJ2-7; CDR3: ASSLTTQGEVEQY